The next 17 T cell receptor beta chains were all read from a single sample in a study of low-dose radiotherapy and immunotherapy resistance in tumors. Documented time point: after trial treatment. Documented treatment: LDRT plus nivolumab, ipilimumab, low-dose cyclophosphamide and aspirin (RACIN trial). Both TCRalpha and TCRbeta chains were reverse transcribed with V-gene-specific primers. Both a constant-region primer and a V-primer adapter served to amplify TCRs across roughly 21 PCR cycles. TCRdb processed the reads anew with MiXCR; each CDR3 protein has one entry. The repertoire holds 100,000 or so distinct CDR3 sequences, with around 20% as singletons. The sequencing used PBMCs, collected after low-dose radiotherapy plus immunotherapy. The receptors stem from a male donor with prostate cancer.

This clonotype was counted many times. This rearrangement joins TRBV6-4 to TRBJ1-1; the D is unclear. The germline V and J ends were trimmed by 2 bases and 5 bases, with 12 bases remaining between them. The CDR3 has 14 amino acids. Per germline, CDR1 MRHNA and CDR2 SNTAGT. The CDR3: CASSDTSRGTEAFF. DNA for the CDR3: TGTGCCAGCAGTGACACTTCTCGGGGTACTGAAGCTTTCTTT.

About this clonotype: This probably arose from a read error, given a far larger clone one base away. The chain employs TRBV6-1 and TRBJ2-7; D call uncertain. The V end lost 7 bases, the J end lost 3 bases, and 19 bases lay between the germline ends. Germline loops: CDR1 MNHNS, CDR2 SASEGT. The CDR3 sequence is 15 residues long. The CDR3 loop reads CASNNRNSMGYEQYF. The DNA of the CDR3 is TGTGCCAGCAATAATAGGAATTCCATGGGCTACGAGCAGTACTTC.

About this clonotype itself: No DNA is shown, since the ends of the CDR3 on it are uncertain; the CDR3 is the one TCRdb lists. The V call is TRBV10-3, the J call TRBJ2-2; the table's D call of TRBD1 was not tested on the DNA. The CDR3 is 20 residues long, ends included. Germline CDR1 reads ENHRY; CDR2 reads SYGVKD. The CDR3 region is CAISGDQDSYLNTGELFFFF.

The CDR3 is CATGVRETQYF. Here the CDR3 DNA reads TGTGCCACCGGGGTGCGCGAGACCCAGTACTTC. The V gene is TRBV15, the J gene TRBJ2-5; D call uncertain. CDR1 and CDR2 (germline): LNHNV, YYDKDF (reference sequence). The CDR3 loop spans 11 amino acids. The V and J ends lost 8 bases and 5 bases respectively, with 9 bases between them.

This clonotype has a handful of counts. This chain connects TRBV6-2 or TRBV6-3 to TRBJ2-1, with 10 bases that match TRBD2. J was trimmed by 8 bases and V by 5 bases; bases with no gene match: 12. The CDR3 covers 16 residues. The germline V gene has CDR1 MNHEY and CDR2 SVGEGT. CDR3 sequence (DNA): TGTGCCAGCAGTAGCAAAACTAGCGGGGTTTTGTATGAGCAGTTCTTC. Translated, it gives CASSSKTSGVLYEQFF.

This clonotype was detected a few times. V is TRBV28 and J is TRBJ2-2, with D possibly matching TRBD1 (5 bases). CDR3 length: 15 amino acids. The V and J ends lost 4 bases and 5 bases respectively, with 14 bases between them. Germline V gene lookup returns CDR1 MDHEN and CDR2 SYDVKM. The CDR3 DNA follows: TGTGCCAGCAGTTACCAGGGTGCGCGGACCGGGGAGCTGTTTTTT. It specifies CASSYQGARTGELFF.

A note on this clonotype: A single base is all that separates this from a far larger clone, so a read error is likely. The rearrangement links TRBV6-1 to TRBJ2-6; TRBD1 aligns across 7 bases. Germline V gene sequence: CDR1 MNHNS, CDR2 SASEGT. The CDR3 is 15 residues long. The ends lost 8 bases at V and 4 bases at J; junction bases unmatched: 8. In DNA form, the CDR3 reads TGTGCCAGCGGATCCAGGGACAGCGGGGCCAACGTCCTGACTTTC. Translation gives CASGSRDSGANVLTF.

This clonotype showed up many times. This sequence joins TRBV12-3 or TRBV12-4 and TRBJ1-5; D call uncertain. CDR3 size: 14 residues. V was cut by 3 bases and J by 4 bases, with 10 bases left in between. The CDR3 protein is CASSLSTRNQPQHF. CDR3 nucleotide sequence: TGTGCCAGCAGTTTGAGCACTAGGAATCAGCCCCAGCATTTT.

This clonotype was observed at least ten times. The chain combines TRBV9 with TRBJ1-2; D may be TRBD1 (5 bases). Trimming stripped 3 bases from V and 2 bases from J, with 11 bases between. The germline gives CDR1 SGDLS, CDR2 YYNGEE. The CDR3 loop spans 14 amino acids. The chain's CDR3 is CASSDKRGNYGYTF. The CDR3 coding sequence is TGTGCCAGCAGCGACAAACGGGGGAACTATGGCTACACCTTC.

This clonotype was counted many times. The chain joins TRBV7-2 to TRBJ2-6; D not resolved. This CDR3 comprises 12 residues. Between the trimmed V and J ends, which lost 6 bases and 1 base, there was a span of 1 base. Germline CDR1 is SGHTA and CDR2 is FQGNSA. DNA of the CDR3: TGTGCCAGCAGATCTGGGGCCAACGTCCTGACTTTC. This encodes CASRSGANVLTF.

The chain combines TRBV13 with TRBJ2-3; 9 bases agree with TRBD2. J gave up 5 bases and V 6 bases, and 12 bases lay outside the gene matches. Germline lookup yields CDR1 PRHDT and CDR2 FYEKMQ (reference sequence). This CDR3 region has 16 residues. The CDR3 DNA reads as TGTGCCAGCAGTGAAGCGGCGGGGGGGCAGGTAGATACGCAGTATTTT. Protein product: CASSEAAGGQVDTQYF.

This clonotype was counted between two and nine times. The V call is TRBV6-2 or TRBV6-3, the J call TRBJ1-1; D is uncertain. This CDR3 comprises 13 residues. V lost 8 bases and J 1 base, leaving 11 bases between the germline ends. Germline V lookup: CDR1 MNHEY, CDR2 SVGEGT. The CDR3 protein is CASFVDSNTEAFF. The CDR3 coding sequence is TGTGCCAGCTTTGTGGATTCGAACACTGAAGCTTTCTTT.

This clonotype was seen many times. The rearrangement links TRBV10-3 to TRBJ2-6; D is possibly TRBD2 (6 bases). This CDR3 spans 16 amino acids. Germline CDR1 reads ENHRY; CDR2 reads SYGVKD. Trimming stripped 2 bases from V and 2 bases from J, with 10 bases between. In DNA, the CDR3 is TGTGCCATCAGTGAGACGGAGGGAGCTGGGGCCAACGTCCTGACTTTC. It is translated as CAISETEGAGANVLTF.

The table lists this clonotype with many counts. The rearrangement links TRBV29-1 to TRBJ2-1; D is undetermined. Germline CDR1 reads SQVTM; CDR2 reads ANQGSEA. Trimming took off 6 bases at V and 8 bases at J, with 11 bases between the two ends. CDR3 length: 11 residues. The CDR3 bases are TGCAGCGTCTCTATCAACCATGAGCAGTTCTTC. It encodes CSVSINHEQFF.

This clonotype was recorded at least ten times. The J gene is TRBJ2-7, the V gene TRBV12-3 or TRBV12-4, with 8 bases that match TRBD1. The CDR3 totals 15 residues. V was pared by 5 bases and J by 3 bases, with 9 bases of the junction left unmatched. DNA for the CDR3: TGTGCCAGCAGTGGGGCCGGGACAGGATTCTACGAGCAGTACTTC. Amino acid sequence: CASSGAGTGFYEQYF.

This clonotype was seen a few times. The chain links TRBV27 to TRBJ2-5; 10 bases map to TRBD1. J was trimmed by 2 bases and V by 3 bases; bases with no gene match: 3. The germline V gene has CDR1 MNHEY and CDR2 SMNVEV (reference sequence). CDR3 length equals 15 residues. CDR3 nucleotide sequence: TGTGCCAGCAGTTTCGGGACAGGGGAACAAGAGACCCAGTACTTC. This gives the protein CASSFGTGEQETQYF.

Note on this clonotype: A much larger clone differs from this one at a single base, so this may be a read error. The rearrangement joins TRBV30 to TRBJ1-5, with D possibly matching TRBD1 (5 bases). The CDR3 runs 16 residues. Germline-derived CDR1 and CDR2 are GTSNPN and SVGIG (reference sequence). As DNA, the CDR3 is TGTACCTGGAGTGTCCCCGGGGGTTGGGGGAATCAGCCCCAGCATTTT. Translating gives CTWSVPGGWGNQPQHF.